This passage covers 18 T cell receptor beta chains from one sample sequenced in a study of shared clonotypes between healthy human individuals. The repertoire was sequenced with immunoSEQ multiplex PCR; TCRdb's copy has only in-frame clones and lacks some. The data hold more than 400,000 clones, with roughly 80% observed a single time. Input material: PBMCs. The receptor source for this set is a woman in her forties in good health. Some clones in this sample may be carry-over from other donors' samples.

The chain is built from TRBV28 and TRBJ2-4; D remains unclear. CDR1 and CDR2 from the germline V gene are MDHEN and SYDVKM. The CDR3 has 13 residues. The V gene lost 3 bases and the J gene lost 3 bases, with 6 bases spanning the gap. The CDR3 DNA reads TGTGCCAGCAGTTTTGTCAGCAAAAACATTCAGTACTTC. Translation gives CASSFVSKNIQYF.

Ten or more counts support this clone. This chain joins TRBV21-1 and TRBJ1-1. TRBV21-1 is noted as a pseudogene. The CDR3 is 16 residues long. The CDR3 bases are TGTGCCAGCAGCAAAGGGGGGGAAGGGGCAAACACTGAAGCTTTCTTT. As protein: CASSKGGEGANTEAFF.

The count of this clone is one. Given a far larger clone just one base away, this is likely a sequencing read error. Different DNA sequences within this sample yield the same CDR3. This chain uses TRBV2 with TRBJ2-3; 8 bases are a match to TRBD2. CDR3 size: 18 residues. V shed 4 bases, J shed 0 bases, and the junction held 12 bases outside the gene matches. Germline V gene lookup returns CDR1 SNHLY and CDR2 FYNNEI. The CDR3 spells CASSGPTSGDSSTDTQYF. In DNA, the CDR3 is TGTGCCAGCAGTGGCCCTACTAGCGGAGACTCCAGCACAGATACGCAGTATTTT.

The rearrangement links TRBV20-1 to TRBJ1-1; unclear D gene. Germline V CDR1 and CDR2: DFQATT, SNEGSKA (reference sequence). The CDR3 is 11 residues long. Trimming cost V 5 bases and J 1 base, with 5 bases left between them. This chain's CDR3 is CSAYWNTEAFF. The CDR3 DNA follows: TGCAGTGCTTATTGGAACACTGAAGCTTTCTTT.

As for this clone: This sequence is one base from a far larger clone and is likely a read error. Other DNA sequences in this sample translate to the same CDR3. This sequence joins TRBV25-1 and TRBJ1-1; a possible D gene is TRBD1 (5 bases). Germline assignment: CDR1 MGHDK and CDR2 SYGVNS. This CDR3 region has 13 residues. Trimming removed 10 bases at V and 4 bases at J, with 16 bases between. The CDR3 nucleotides read TGTGCCAAACAGGTGGCGAGAAGCACTGAAGCTTTCTTT. Its translation: CAKQVARSTEAFF.

This sequence joins TRBV7-6 and TRBJ2-2; D unresolved. Germline CDR1 SGHVS, CDR2 FNYEAQ. V was shortened by 5 bases and J by 0 bases, with 7 bases between the two germline ends. This CDR3 comprises 14 residues. The CDR3 is CASSRMSNTGELFF. DNA for the CDR3: TGTGCCAGCAGCCGTATGTCGAACACCGGGGAGCTGTTTTTT.

The chain links TRBV15 to TRBJ2-6; D perhaps matches TRBD1 (5 bases). V lost 6 bases and J lost 1, with 10 bases in between. Germline CDR1 and CDR2: LNHNV and YYDKDF (reference sequence). This CDR3 spans 15 amino acids. CDR3 in DNA: TGTGCCACCAGGACAGACCATTCTGGGGCCAACGTCCTGACTTTC. It encodes CATRTDHSGANVLTF.

This clone showed up just a few times. The chain recombines TRBV11-2 with TRBJ1-4; D perhaps matches TRBD1 (6 bases). Germline V gene data show CDR1 as SGHAT and CDR2 as FQNNGV. CDR3 length: 16 residues. Trimming cost V 1 base and J 8 bases, with 17 bases left between them. This CDR3 reads CASSLGRAGEREKLFF. The DNA of the CDR3 is TGTGCCAGCAGCTTAGGACGTGCAGGGGAGAGGGAAAAACTGTTTTTT.

This clone was detected only once. The chain joins TRBV5-6 to TRBJ1-5, with D unresolved. Germline V lookup: CDR1 SGHDT, CDR2 YYEEEE. CDR3 size: 13 residues. The germline V and J ends were trimmed by 0 bases and 4 bases, with 5 bases remaining between them. Here the CDR3 reads CASSLVGNQPQHF. CDR3 in DNA: TGTGCCAGCAGCTTGGTGGGTAATCAGCCCCAGCATTTT.

V is TRBV7-9 and J is TRBJ2-2; TRBD1 or TRBD2 may be the D gene (5 bases each). Germline assignment: CDR1 SEHNR and CDR2 FQNEAQ (reference sequence). The CDR3 has 18 amino acids. V was clipped by 1 base and J by 7 bases, with 22 bases between them. The CDR3 spells CASSLDISRGQRSGELFF. The CDR3 coding sequence is TGTGCCAGCAGCTTAGATATCTCCCGGGGCCAACGGAGCGGGGAGCTGTTTTTT. Complete variable domain (other parts from reference TRBV7-9 and TRBJ2-2): DTGVSQNPRHKITKRGQNVTFRCDPISEHNRLYWYRQTLGQGPEFLTYFQNEAQLEKSRLLSDRFSAERPKGSFSTLEIQRTEQGDSAMYLCASSLDISRGQRSGELFFGEGSRLTVL.

This sequence joins TRBV7-9 and TRBJ2-7, with 7 positions matching TRBD1. The CDR3 loop spans 17 amino acids. Per the germline V gene, CDR1 is SEHNR and CDR2 is FQNEAQ (reference sequence). The V segment lost 0 bases and the J segment 0 bases; nucleotides outside the gene matches: 8. CDR3 sequence reads: CASSLAEWGQSSYEQYF. In nucleotides, the CDR3 is TGTGCCAGCAGCTTAGCGGAGTGGGGACAGAGCTCCTACGAGCAGTACTTC.

The chain employs TRBV5-1 and TRBJ2-1; 14 nucleotides match TRBD2. The CDR3 consists of 14 residues. CDR1 SGHRS and CDR2 YFSETQ come from the germline V gene. V gave up 7 bases and J gave up 8 bases; unmatched junction bases: 5. The CDR3 DNA follows: TGCGCCAGCGGGCCGACTAGCGGGAGGGATGAGCAGTTCTTC. It specifies CASGPTSGRDEQFF.

The J gene is TRBJ1-1, the V gene TRBV18; tentative D call: TRBD1 (6 bases). The CDR3 runs 20 residues. Trimming removed 1 base at V and 3 bases at J, with 27 bases between. Germline V gene data show CDR1 as KGHSH and CDR2 as LQKENI. The CDR3 DNA follows: TGTGCCAGCTCACCACGACACCGGGACACACAAGGGGTACAGCACACTGAAGCTTTCTTT. It specifies CASSPRHRDTQGVQHTEAFF.

Worth noting for this clone: A far larger clone is one nucleotide away, so this likely arose from a read error. The V gene is TRBV5-1, the J gene TRBJ2-5; tentatively, D is TRBD1 (6 bases). The V gene's germline CDR1 is SGHRS and CDR2 YFSETQ. V lost 2 bases to trimming and J lost 1 base, with 9 bases between them. CDR3 length: 14 amino acids. DNA of the CDR3: TGCGCCAGCAGCTTTTGGACAGTCCAAGAGACCCAGTACTTC. Amino acids: CASSFWTVQETQYF.

The chain uses TRBV7-2 and TRBJ2-3, with a weak D call TRBD2 (6 bases). With 1 base removed from V and 2 bases from J, the gap between germline ends came to 13 bases. The CDR3 length is 16 residues. Germline V gene sequence: CDR1 SGHTA, CDR2 FQGNSA. Here the CDR3 reads CASSLGGRGPTDTQYF. CDR3 DNA: TGTGCCAGCAGCTTAGGAGGGCGGGGCCCCACAGATACGCAGTATTTT.

This clone appeared a single time. The J gene is TRBJ1-3, the V gene TRBV29-1; D unclear. From germline, CDR1 is SQVTM and CDR2 ANQGSEA. CDR3 length: 12 residues. V was pared by 7 bases and J by 3 bases, with 10 bases between. The DNA of the CDR3 is TGCAGCGCCTCGACGGTTGGAAACACCATATATTTT. This codes for CSASTVGNTIYF.

This rearrangement joins TRBV6-5 to TRBJ1-2; 9 bases are shared with TRBD1. The CDR3 consists of 12 residues. The V gene's germline CDR1 is MNHEY and CDR2 SVGAGI. J lost 6 bases, V lost 6 bases, and 2 bases had no gene match. CDR3 coding DNA: TGTGCCAGCAGCTGGACAGGGGATGGCTACACCTTC. This codes for CASSWTGDGYTF.

A single count supports this clone. The V call is TRBV7-2, the J call TRBJ2-7, with TRBD1 identical over 10 bases. CDR1 is SGHTA, CDR2 FQGNSA, per germline. CDR3 length: 15 amino acids. With V trimmed by 6 bases and J by 3 bases, 8 bases remained unmatched. Here the CDR3 reads CASSGQGQGIYEQYF. CDR3 in DNA: TGTGCCAGCAGTGGCCAGGGACAGGGGATCTACGAGCAGTACTTC. Filled out from reference TRBV7-2 and TRBJ2-7, the complete variable domain reads GAGVSQSPSNKVTEKGKDVELRCDPISGHTALYWYRQSLGQGLEFLIYFQGNSAPDKSGLPSDRFSAERTGGSVSTLTIQRTQQEDSAVYLCASSGQGQGIYEQYFGPGTRLTVT.